This T cell receptor beta chain originates from a study of regulatory T cells in long-lasting Graves disease. Relying on iRepertoire HTBI primers and Arm-PCR of CDR3 regions, the team built TCR beta libraries. TCRdb analysed the multiplex PCR reads with MiXCR anew, one entry per CDR3 protein. The sample records 500,000 or so distinct CDR3 sequences, about 16% being singletons. Time point defined: newly diagnosed GD, antithyroid drugs for less than 3 months. Preparation of the TCR library used RNA extracted from PBMCs. The patient group derived from an endocrinology department in Xi'an, China. This clonotype was counted between two and nine times. Its specificity is not known. Study-level results: It was possible that the small sample size reduced accuracy.

The same sample was also used in a study of T cells in Graves' hyperthyroidism and ophthalmopathy.

Sequencing used peripheral blood mononuclear cells (PBMCs), obtained at new diagnosis, from a patient treated with antithyroid drugs. The clonotype was recovered from a woman aged 35-65 years with Graves disease.

CDR3 sequence (DNA): TGTGCCAGCAGCGTAGACAGCACCTACAATGAGCAGTTCTTC. It encodes CASSVDSTYNEQFF. The chain combines TRBV9 with TRBJ2-1; D is undetermined. Germline V gene data show CDR1 as SGDLS and CDR2 as YYNGEE. The V and J ends lost 0 bases and 2 bases respectively, with 6 bases between them. This CDR3 contains 14 residues.